The TCR beta chain described here comes from a study of blood T cell repertoires in COVID-19. Across the study: Some COVID-19 samples were acute and others convalescent; all came from the United States, Italy and Spain. T cells, B-cell-depleted T cells, or PBMCs supplied cDNA or gDNA.

The V end lost 3 bases, the J end lost 10 bases, and 21 bases lay between the germline ends. Germline assignment: CDR1 KGHSH and CDR2 LQKENI. The CDR3 extends over 16 amino acids. Participant ages covered about 18 to 95 years across about 25 US areas. The authors' processing: The authors estimated nucleated cell counts from reference gene primer amplification. The protocol was immunoSEQ multiplex PCR, while the TCRdb copy is restricted to in-frame clones and leaves out a portion. That table gives V, J and clone size, and the DNA gave D and trimming. The sample shows about 300,000 clones, 80% to 90% of them seen only once.

V gene TRBV18 combines with J gene TRBJ1-4; a weak D match, TRBD1 (6 bases). The receptor was isolated from a man aged 25-45 years who had recovered from COVID-19. Sequences were obtained from PBMCs or T cells enriched from blood (not recorded which). DNA of the CDR3: TGTGCCAGCTCACCTCCGATACAGGGAGGGCTTGTAAAACTGTTTTTT. It specifies CASSPPIQGGLVKLFF.